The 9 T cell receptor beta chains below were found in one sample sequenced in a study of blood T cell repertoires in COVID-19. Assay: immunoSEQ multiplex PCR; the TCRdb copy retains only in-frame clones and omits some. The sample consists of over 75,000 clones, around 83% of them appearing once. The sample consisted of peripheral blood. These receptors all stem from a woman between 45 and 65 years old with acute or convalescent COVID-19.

This CDR3 reads CASSLVGQNYGYTF. The CDR3 nucleotides read TGTGCCAGCAGCTTGGTGGGACAGAACTATGGCTACACCTTC. V and J are TRBV5-5 and TRBJ1-2; 7 positions match TRBD1. V trimming: 0 bases; J trimming: 2 bases; junction bases outside the gene matches: 1. Germline V lookup: CDR1 SGHKS, CDR2 YYEKEE (reference sequence). This CDR3 contains 14 residues.

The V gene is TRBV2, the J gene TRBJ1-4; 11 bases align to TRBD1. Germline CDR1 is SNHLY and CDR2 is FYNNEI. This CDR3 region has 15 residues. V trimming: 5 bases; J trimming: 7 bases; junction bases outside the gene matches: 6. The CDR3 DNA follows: TGTGCCAGCAGTCCGGACAGGGGGCCTACTGAAAAACTGTTTTTT. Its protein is CASSPDRGPTEKLFF.

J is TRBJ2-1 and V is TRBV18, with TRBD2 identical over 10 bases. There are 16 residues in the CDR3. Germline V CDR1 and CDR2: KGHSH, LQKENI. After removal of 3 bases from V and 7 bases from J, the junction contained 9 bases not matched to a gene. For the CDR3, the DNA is TGTGCCAGCTCACCGTGGTTCGGGACTAGCGCAAATGAGCAGTTCTTC. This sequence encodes CASSPWFGTSANEQFF.

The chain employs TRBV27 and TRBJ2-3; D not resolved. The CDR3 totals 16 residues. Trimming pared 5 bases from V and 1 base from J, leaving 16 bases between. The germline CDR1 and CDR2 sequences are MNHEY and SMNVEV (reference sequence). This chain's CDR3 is CASSAKRLGGTDTQYF. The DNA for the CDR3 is TGTGCCAGCAGTGCTAAACGCCTAGGTGGCACAGATACGCAGTATTTT.

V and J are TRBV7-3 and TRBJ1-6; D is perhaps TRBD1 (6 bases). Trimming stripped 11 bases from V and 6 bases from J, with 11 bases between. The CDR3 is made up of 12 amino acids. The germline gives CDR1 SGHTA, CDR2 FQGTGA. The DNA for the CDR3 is TGTGCCGGTATGACAGGTAATTCACCCCTCCACTTT. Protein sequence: CAGMTGNSPLHF.

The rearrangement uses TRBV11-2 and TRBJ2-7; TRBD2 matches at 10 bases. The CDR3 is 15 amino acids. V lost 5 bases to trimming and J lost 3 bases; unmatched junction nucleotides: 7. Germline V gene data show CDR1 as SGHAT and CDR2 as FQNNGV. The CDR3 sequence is CASSPGLAEYYEQYF. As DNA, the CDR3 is TGTGCCAGCAGCCCCGGACTAGCGGAATACTACGAGCAGTACTTC.

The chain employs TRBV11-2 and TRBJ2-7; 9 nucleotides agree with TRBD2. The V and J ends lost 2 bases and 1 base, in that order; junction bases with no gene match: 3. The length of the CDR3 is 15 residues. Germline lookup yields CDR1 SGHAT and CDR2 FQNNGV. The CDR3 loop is CASSLSGGLSYEQYF. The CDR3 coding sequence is TGTGCCAGCAGCTTAAGCGGGGGGCTTTCCTACGAGCAGTACTTC. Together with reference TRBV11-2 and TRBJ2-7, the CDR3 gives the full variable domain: EAGVAQSPRYKIIEKRQSVAFWCNPISGHATLYWYQQILGQGPKLLIQFQNNGVVDDSQLPKDRFSAERLKGVDSTLKIQPAKLEDSAVYLCASSLSGGLSYEQYFGPGTRLTVT.

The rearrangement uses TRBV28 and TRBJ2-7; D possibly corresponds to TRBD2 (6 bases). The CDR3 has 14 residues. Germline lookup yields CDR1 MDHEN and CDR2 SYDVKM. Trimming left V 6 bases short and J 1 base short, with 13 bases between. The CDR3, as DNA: TGTGCCAGCAGGGGTAGCGGAGGATCCTACGAGCAGTACTTC. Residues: CASRGSGGSYEQYF.

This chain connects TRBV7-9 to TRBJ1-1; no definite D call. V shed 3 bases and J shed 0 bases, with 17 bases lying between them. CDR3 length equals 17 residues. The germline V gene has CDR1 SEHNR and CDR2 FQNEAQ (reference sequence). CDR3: CASSLRGGGTMNTEAFF. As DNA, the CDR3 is TGTGCCAGCAGCTTGCGGGGTGGAGGCACCATGAACACTGAAGCTTTCTTT.